This T cell receptor beta chain was profiled in a study of T cell responses to AZD1222 COVID-19 vaccine. TCRdb's copy holds only in-frame clones and misses some; the assay was immunoSEQ multiplex PCR. This sample has 140,000 to 150,000 clones, with about nine tenths found just once. Study-level findings and limits: Across the whole spike, CD4 TCRs peaked at regions 160-218 and 743-854.

This CDR3 region has 16 residues. The trim removed 2 bases at V and 6 bases at J, leaving 5 bases unmatched. Per the germline V gene, CDR1 is SGHRS and CDR2 is YFSETQ. Comments on this clone: No antigen is known for it.

The gene calls are TRBV5-1 and TRBJ2-1; 13 nucleotides agree with TRBD2. Sample: peripheral blood, taken on day 0 of MenACWY control vaccination. The origin of this receptor is an adult in good health. CDR3 loop: CASSLSGTSGINEQFF. CDR3 coding DNA: TGCGCCAGCAGCTTATCCGGGACTAGCGGGATCAATGAGCAGTTCTTC.